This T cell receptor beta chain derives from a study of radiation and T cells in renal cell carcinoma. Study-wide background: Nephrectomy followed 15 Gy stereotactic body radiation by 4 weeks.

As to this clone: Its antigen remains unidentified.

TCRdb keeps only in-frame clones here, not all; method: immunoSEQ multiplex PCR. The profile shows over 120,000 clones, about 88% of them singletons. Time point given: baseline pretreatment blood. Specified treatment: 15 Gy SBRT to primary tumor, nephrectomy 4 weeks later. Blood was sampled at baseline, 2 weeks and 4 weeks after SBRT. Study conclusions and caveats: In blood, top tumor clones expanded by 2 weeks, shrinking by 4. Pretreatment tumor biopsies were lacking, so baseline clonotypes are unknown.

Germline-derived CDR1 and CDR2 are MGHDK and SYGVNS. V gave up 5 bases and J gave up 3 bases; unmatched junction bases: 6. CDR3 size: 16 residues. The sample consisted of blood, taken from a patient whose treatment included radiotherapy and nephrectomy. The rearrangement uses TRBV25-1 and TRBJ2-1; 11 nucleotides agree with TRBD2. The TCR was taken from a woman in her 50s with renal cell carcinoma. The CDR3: CASSILLAGGYNEQFF. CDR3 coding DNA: TGTGCCAGCAGTATCCTCCTAGCGGGGGGCTACAATGAGCAGTTCTTC.